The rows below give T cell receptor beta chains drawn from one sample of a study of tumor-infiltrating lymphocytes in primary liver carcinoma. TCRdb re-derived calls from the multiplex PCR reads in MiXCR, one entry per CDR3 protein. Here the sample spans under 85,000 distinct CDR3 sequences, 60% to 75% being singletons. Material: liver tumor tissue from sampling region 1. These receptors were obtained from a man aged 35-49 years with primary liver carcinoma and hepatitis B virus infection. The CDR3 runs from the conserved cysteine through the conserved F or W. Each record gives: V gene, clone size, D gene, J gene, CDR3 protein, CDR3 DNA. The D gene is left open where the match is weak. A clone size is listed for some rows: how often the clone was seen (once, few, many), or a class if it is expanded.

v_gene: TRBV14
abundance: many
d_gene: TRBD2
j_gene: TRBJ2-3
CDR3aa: CASSPDVAGVSTDTQYF
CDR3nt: TGTGCCAGCAGCCCAGATGTAGCGGGAGTGAGTACAGATACGCAGTATTTT

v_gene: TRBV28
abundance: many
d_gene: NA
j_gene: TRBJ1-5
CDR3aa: CASSPDGSDQPQHF
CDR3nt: TGTGCCAGCAGTCCTGACGGAAGCGATCAGCCCCAGCATTTT

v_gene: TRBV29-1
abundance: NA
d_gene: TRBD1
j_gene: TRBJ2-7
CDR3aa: CSVEEGQGVCEQYF
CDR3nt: TGCAGCGTTGAAGAAGGACAGGGGGTCTGCGAGCAGTACTTC

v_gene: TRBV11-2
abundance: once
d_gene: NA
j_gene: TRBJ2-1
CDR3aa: CASSPKSVSLYNEQLF
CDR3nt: TGTGCCAGCAGCCCCAAGTCGGTAAGCTTGTATAATGAGCAGCTCTTT

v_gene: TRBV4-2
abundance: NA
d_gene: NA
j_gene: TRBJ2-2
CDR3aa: CASSHLISGNTGELFF
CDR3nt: TGTGCCAGTAGCCACCTGATTAGCGGGAACACCGGGGAGCTGTTTTTT

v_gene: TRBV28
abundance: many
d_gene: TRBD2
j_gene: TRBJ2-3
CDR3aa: CASSVTSGLTDTQYF
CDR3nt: TGTGCCAGCAGCGTCACTAGCGGCCTCACAGATACGCAGTATTTT

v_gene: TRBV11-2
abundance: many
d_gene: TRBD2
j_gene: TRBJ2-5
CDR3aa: CASGGDQETQYF
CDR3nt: TGTGCCAGCGGGGGGGACCAAGAGACCCAGTACTTC

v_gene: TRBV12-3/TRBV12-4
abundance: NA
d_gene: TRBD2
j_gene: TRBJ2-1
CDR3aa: CASNFPAGRNEQFF
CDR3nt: TGTGCCAGCAATTTTCCAGCGGGAAGGAATGAGCAGTTCTTC

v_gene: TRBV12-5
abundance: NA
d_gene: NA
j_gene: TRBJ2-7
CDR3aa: CDSPAGSEQYF
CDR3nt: TGTGATAGTCCCGCGGGGTCCGAGCAGTACTTC

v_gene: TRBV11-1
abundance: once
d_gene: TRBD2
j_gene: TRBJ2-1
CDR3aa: CASSLMGTSVNEHFF
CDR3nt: TGTGCTAGCAGCTTAATGGGGACTAGCGTGAATGAGCACTTCTTC

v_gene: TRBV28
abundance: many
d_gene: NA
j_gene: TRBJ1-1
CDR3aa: CASSSPSTGDNTEAFF
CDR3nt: TGTGCCAGCAGTTCCCCCTCGACAGGAGATAACACTGAAGCTTTCTTT

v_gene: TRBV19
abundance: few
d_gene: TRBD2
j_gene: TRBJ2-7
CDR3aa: CATQSGRAGYEQYF
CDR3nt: TGTGCCACCCAGAGCGGGAGGGCCGGGTACGAGCAGTACTTC

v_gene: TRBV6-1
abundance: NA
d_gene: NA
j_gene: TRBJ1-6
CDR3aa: CASRGPTGGRSYNSPLDF
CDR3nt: TGCGCCAGCAGGGGTCCGACGGGAGGTCGCTCCTATAATTCACCCCTCGACTTT

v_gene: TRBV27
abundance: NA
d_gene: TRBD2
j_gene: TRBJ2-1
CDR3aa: CASSPGLAGLDEQFF
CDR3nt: TGTGCCAGCAGCCCCGGGCTAGCGGGACTGGATGAGCAGTTCTTC

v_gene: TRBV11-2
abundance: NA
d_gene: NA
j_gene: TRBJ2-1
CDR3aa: CASSRTGGRLARPNEQFF
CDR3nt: TGTGCCAGCAGTCGTACAGGAGGGAGATTAGCGAGGCCCAACGAGCAGTTCTTC

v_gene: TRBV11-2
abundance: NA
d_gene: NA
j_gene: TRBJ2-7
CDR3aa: CAGSLEYSSTYEQYF
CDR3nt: TGTGCCGGCAGCTTAGAATACTCCAGCACCTACGAGCAGTACTTC

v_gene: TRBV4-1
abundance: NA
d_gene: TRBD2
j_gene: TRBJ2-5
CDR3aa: CASSQDLSSGGQETQYF
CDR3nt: TGCGCCAGCAGCCAAGATCTGAGTAGCGGGGGTCAAGAGACCCAGTACTTC

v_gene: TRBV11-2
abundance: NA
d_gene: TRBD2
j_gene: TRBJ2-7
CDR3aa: CASSPGTSGKTHEQYF
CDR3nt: TGTGCTAGTAGCCCCGGGACTAGCGGAAAGACACACGAGCAGTACTTC

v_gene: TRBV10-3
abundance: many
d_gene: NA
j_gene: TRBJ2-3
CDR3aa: CATRLGDTQYF
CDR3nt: TGTGCCACTCGGCTAGGAGATACGCAGTATTTT

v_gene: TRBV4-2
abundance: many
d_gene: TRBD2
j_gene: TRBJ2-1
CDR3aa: CASSQQTSGDNEQFF
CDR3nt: TGTGCCAGCAGCCAACAGACTAGCGGGGACAATGAGCAGTTCTTC

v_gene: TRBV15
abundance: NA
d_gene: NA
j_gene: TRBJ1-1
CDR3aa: CASSRGGASDTEAFF
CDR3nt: TGTGCCAGCAGCAGAGGCGGGGCATCGGACACTGAAGCTTTCTTT

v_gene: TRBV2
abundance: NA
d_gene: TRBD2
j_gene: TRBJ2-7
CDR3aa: CASRPPGTSGLLGYF
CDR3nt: TGTGCCAGCAGGCCCCCCGGGACTAGCGGTTTATTAGGGTACTTC

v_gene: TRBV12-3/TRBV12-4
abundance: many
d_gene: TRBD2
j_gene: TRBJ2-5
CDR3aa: CASSSLAGVLTQYF
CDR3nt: TGTGCCAGCAGTTCACTAGCGGGAGTGCTGACCCAGTACTTC

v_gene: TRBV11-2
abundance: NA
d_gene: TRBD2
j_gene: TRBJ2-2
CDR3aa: CASGLVALAGTMELFF
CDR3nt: TGTGCCAGCGGCTTAGTGGCGCTAGCGGGAACCATGGAGCTGTTTTTT

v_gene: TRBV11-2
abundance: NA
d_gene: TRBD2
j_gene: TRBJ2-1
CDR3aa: CVSSLDLAGVDEKFF
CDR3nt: TGTGTCAGCAGCTTAGACCTAGCGGGAGTGGATGAGAAATTCTTC

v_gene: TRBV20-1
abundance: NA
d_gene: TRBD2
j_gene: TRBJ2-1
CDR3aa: CNVGGEQFF
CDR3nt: TGCAATGTGGGAGGGGAGCAGTTCTTC

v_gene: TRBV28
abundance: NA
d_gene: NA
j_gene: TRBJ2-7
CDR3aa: CACSFQPGSYEQYF
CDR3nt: TGTGCCTGCAGTTTTCAACCCGGGAGTTACGAGCAGTACTTC

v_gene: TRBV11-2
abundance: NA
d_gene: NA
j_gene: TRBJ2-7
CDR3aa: CACSPAGATYYEQYF
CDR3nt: TGTGCCTGCAGTCCAGCCGGGGCAACTTACTACGAGCAGTACTTC

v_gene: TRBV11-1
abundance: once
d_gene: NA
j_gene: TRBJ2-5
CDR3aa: CACNQGGKETHYF
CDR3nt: TGTGCCTGCAACCAAGGTGGGAAAGAGACCCACTACTTC

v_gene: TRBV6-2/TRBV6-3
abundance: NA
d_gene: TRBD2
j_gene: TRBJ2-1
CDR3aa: CASSYSGLVGVYNERFF
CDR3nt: TGTGCCAGCAGTTACTCGGGACTAGTGGGGGTCTACAATGAGCGGTTCTTC

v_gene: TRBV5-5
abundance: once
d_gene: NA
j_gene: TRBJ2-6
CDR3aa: CVSSLRLSEISPGANVLTF
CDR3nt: TGTGTCAGCAGCTTGAGACTATCTGAGATTAGCCCTGGGGCCAACGTCCTGACTTTC

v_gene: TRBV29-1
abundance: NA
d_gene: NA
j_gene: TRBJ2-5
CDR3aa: CSVDTGDAEAQYF
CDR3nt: TGCAGCGTTGACACGGGGGATGCAGAGGCCCAGTACTTC